One sample yielded the 28 T cell receptor beta chains listed below, sequenced in a study of blood T cell repertoires in COVID-19. Using immunoSEQ multiplex PCR, the repertoire was profiled, and TCRdb retains in-frame clones only, with some absent. The sample holds 200,000 to 300,000 clones, approximately 86% seen once. The specimen sequenced was peripheral blood. The source is a human donor in a cohort sampled during active COVID-19.

The table lists this clone with a count of one. This sequence joins TRBV13 and TRBJ2-5; D may be TRBD1 (6 bases). V shed 5 bases and J shed 0 bases, with 10 bases lying between them. Germline CDR1 PRHDT, CDR2 FYEKMQ (reference sequence). The CDR3 covers 14 residues. The CDR3 protein is CASSLDRDQETQYF. The CDR3 region has the DNA TGTGCCAGCAGCCTGGACAGAGACCAAGAGACCCAGTACTTC.

The chain employs TRBV18 and TRBJ2-7; D might be TRBD1 (5 bases). The CDR3 sequence is 13 residues long. The V end was cut by 3 bases, the J end by 7 bases, with 13 bases between. The germline V gene encodes CDR1 KGHSH and CDR2 LQKENI. CDR3 sequence: CASSPQGSEEQYF. The CDR3 DNA sequence: TGTGCCAGCTCACCGCAGGGTTCGGAAGAGCAGTACTTC.

V and J are TRBV10-3 and TRBJ2-5; 11 positions match TRBD1. Germline CDR1 is ENHRY and CDR2 is SYGVKD. V was pared by 4 bases and J by 2 bases, with 9 bases of the junction left unmatched. This CDR3 has 17 amino acids. Here the CDR3 reads CAISGAEDRGRQETQYF. The CDR3 DNA follows: TGTGCCATCAGTGGCGCCGAGGACAGGGGGCGTCAAGAGACCCAGTACTTC.

V and J are TRBV21-1 and TRBJ1-4; TRBD1 reflects the table's D call only, with no check against the DNA. TRBV21-1 is a pseudogene segment. The CDR3 has 16 residues. The CDR3 protein is CASSKDWGQGREKLFF. Here the CDR3 DNA reads TGTGCCAGCAGCAAAGACTGGGGGCAGGGTCGTGAAAAACTGTTTTTT.

This clone was detected only once. Other DNA sequences from this sample encode an identical CDR3 as well. The rearrangement links TRBV28 to TRBJ1-2; TRBD1 aligns across 8 bases. The ends lost 7 bases at V and 4 bases at J; junction bases unmatched: 2. In germline, CDR1 is MDHEN, CDR2 SYDVKM. This CDR3 is built from 12 residues. The CDR3 here is CASTTGGYGYTF. CDR3 DNA sequence: TGTGCCAGCACCACAGGGGGCTATGGCTACACCTTC.

The rearrangement joins TRBV5-4 to TRBJ2-1, with TRBD2 as a possible D gene (6 bases). The length of the CDR3 is 17 residues. Trimming stripped 3 bases from V and 2 bases from J, with 18 bases between. Germline loops: CDR1 SGHNT, CDR2 YYREEE (reference sequence). The CDR3 region has the DNA TGTGCCAGCAGCTCTCTAGCCGGGACTGCGACCTACAATGAGCAGTTCTTC. Amino acids: CASSSLAGTATYNEQFF.

The J gene is TRBJ1-3, the V gene TRBV5-6; weak D call: TRBD1 (6 bases). From germline, CDR1 is SGHDT and CDR2 YYEEEE. V lost 3 bases and J lost 4, with 14 bases in between. CDR3 size: 15 residues. CDR3 in amino acids: CASSSPGGYGNTIYF. The DNA for the CDR3 is TGTGCCAGCAGCTCCCCGGGGGGCTACGGAAACACCATATATTTT.

This chain uses TRBV27 with TRBJ1-5; 9 bases are shared with TRBD1. Germline CDR1 reads MNHEY; CDR2 reads SMNVEV (reference sequence). The CDR3 consists of 15 residues. After removal of 2 bases from V and 6 bases from J, the junction contained 5 bases not matched to a gene. The CDR3 DNA reads TGTGCCAGCAGTTTAATGGGGACAGGGAGTCAGCCCCAGCATTTT. Translating gives CASSLMGTGSQPQHF.

This sequence joins TRBV28 and TRBJ1-1; TRBD1 matches 7 bases. The CDR3 is 16 residues long. Unmatched junction bases numbered 12, after V lost 7 bases and J lost 1 base. CDR1 and CDR2 from the germline V gene are MDHEN and SYDVKM. For the CDR3, the DNA is TGTGCCAGCACCCTGGAGGGGGCACACCCGAACACTGAAGCTTTCTTT. Protein sequence: CASTLEGAHPNTEAFF.

V usage is TRBV11-2 and J usage is TRBJ1-3, with D perhaps matching TRBD1 (5 bases). Per germline, CDR1 SGHAT and CDR2 FQNNGV. The CDR3 sequence is 16 residues long. Deletions cut 1 base from V and 0 bases from J, with 10 bases between. The CDR3 reads CASSLAQGYSGNTIYF. CDR3 sequence (DNA): TGTGCCAGCAGCTTAGCCCAGGGTTACTCTGGAAACACCATATATTTT.

This chain joins TRBV24-1 and TRBJ2-5, with TRBD1 matching 7 bases. Germline V gene lookup returns CDR1 KGHDR and CDR2 SFDVKD. The trim removed 7 bases at V and 5 bases at J, leaving 9 bases unmatched. The CDR3 sequence is 14 residues long. DNA for the CDR3: TGTGCCACCAGCTCACAGGGGTTCGGGGAGACCCAGTACTTC. This translates into CATSSQGFGETQYF.

The chain combines TRBV18 with TRBJ2-2; the D is unclear. CDR1 is KGHSH and CDR2 is LQKENI in the germline V gene. CDR3 length: 14 residues. The V end lost 1 base, the J end lost 4 bases, and 7 bases lay between the germline ends. The CDR3: CASSPRELTGELFF. The CDR3 DNA follows: TGTGCCAGCTCACCACGAGAACTCACCGGGGAGCTGTTTTTT. The full variable domain, rest sourced from reference TRBV18 and TRBJ2-2, is NAGVMQNPRHLVRRRGQEARLRCSPMKGHSHVYWYRQLPEEGLKFMVYLQKENIIDESGMPKERFSAEFPKEGPSILRIQQVVRGDSAAYFCASSPRELTGELFFGEGSRLTVL.

This clone has more than one count but fewer than ten. CDR3 sequence: CASSATAGGHTQYF. The CDR3, as DNA: TGTGCCAGCAGCGCCACCGCGGGGGGGCATACGCAGTATTTT. This chain links TRBV7-2 with TRBJ2-3; 9 bases are a match to TRBD2. Germline V CDR1 and CDR2: SGHTA, FQGNSA. Unmatched junction bases numbered 7, after V lost 5 bases and J lost 7 bases. The CDR3 spans 14 residues.

This CDR3 is CATSAGGAFTEQFF. The CDR3 DNA reads TGTGCCACCAGTGCCGGGGGGGCCTTTACTGAGCAGTTCTTC. V gene TRBV24-1 combines with J gene TRBJ2-1, with 8 bases fitting TRBD2. V dropped 5 bases and J dropped 9; count of bases not matched to a gene: 8. The CDR3 has 14 residues. The germline V gene has CDR1 KGHDR and CDR2 SFDVKD.

V and J are TRBV2 and TRBJ2-2; 9 bases match TRBD2. From germline, CDR1 is SNHLY and CDR2 FYNNEI. The V gene end was trimmed by 2 bases and the J gene end by 4 bases; junction bases not matched to a gene: 5. The CDR3 has 16 residues. The CDR3 DNA reads TGTGCCAGCAGTGAATGGGCGGGAGGGCCCACCGGGGAGCTGTTTTTT. As protein: CASSEWAGGPTGELFF.

The genes are TRBV24-1 and TRBJ2-5; 12 bases are shared with TRBD2. Germline V gene sequence: CDR1 KGHDR, CDR2 SFDVKD. Unmatched junction bases numbered 4, after V lost 4 bases and J lost 2 bases. The length of the CDR3 is 16 residues. The CDR3 DNA sequence: TGTGCCACCAGTGACCTAGGGACTAGCGGGCAAGAGACCCAGTACTTC. This sequence encodes CATSDLGTSGQETQYF.

The chain recombines TRBV29-1 with TRBJ1-1; D uncertain. Germline assignment: CDR1 SQVTM and CDR2 ANQGSEA. V was cut by 4 bases and J by 1 base, with 10 bases left in between. This CDR3 region has 13 residues. DNA for the CDR3: TGCAGCGTTGCCGGTCATGGGAACACTGAAGCTTTCTTT. As protein: CSVAGHGNTEAFF. The full variable domain, completed using reference TRBV29-1 and TRBJ1-1, is SAVISQKPSRDICQRGTSLTIQCQVDSQVTMMFWYRQQPGQSLTLIATANQGSEATYESGFVIDKFPISRPNLTFSTLTVSNMSPEDSSIYLCSVAGHGNTEAFFGQGTRLTVV.

V usage is TRBV18 and J usage is TRBJ1-1; 8 positions match TRBD1. Germline V CDR1 and CDR2: KGHSH, LQKENI. The CDR3 sequence is 13 residues long. The V segment lost 6 bases and the J segment 3 bases; nucleotides outside the gene matches: 3. The CDR3 sequence is CASSRTGYTEAFF. CDR3 bases: TGTGCCAGCTCCCGGACAGGGTACACTGAAGCTTTCTTT.

The chain combines TRBV14 with TRBJ1-2; D is perhaps TRBD1 (5 bases). The CDR3 covers 16 residues. V was clipped by 1 base and J by 8 bases, with 20 bases between them. The germline gives CDR1 SGHDN, CDR2 FVKESK. The CDR3 region has the DNA TGTGCCAGCAGCCAAGGCCCGTGGGGGGGTAGTAGCGGCTACACCTTC. Amino acid sequence: CASSQGPWGGSSGYTF.

This clone was found a few times. CDR3 sequence: CASSFEETQYF. In DNA form, the CDR3 reads TGCGCCAGCAGCTTCGAAGAGACCCAGTACTTC. The chain links TRBV5-1 to TRBJ2-5; D is unresolved. Per the germline V gene, CDR1 is SGHRS and CDR2 is YFSETQ. CDR3 length equals 11 residues. V was clipped by 2 bases and J by 3 bases, with 2 bases between them.

The chain joins TRBV6-6 to TRBJ2-3; D may be TRBD1 (6 bases). The CDR3 is 14 residues long. V was pared by 6 bases and J by 2 bases, with 12 bases between. Germline values: CDR1 MNHNY, CDR2 SVGAGI (reference sequence). The CDR3 here is CASRLQGLTDTQYF. DNA of the CDR3: TGTGCCAGCAGGCTACAGGGCCTCACAGATACGCAGTATTTT.

The chain carries TRBV19 and TRBJ1-5, with a weak D call TRBD1 (6 bases). The CDR3 runs to 14 residues. Germline-derived CDR1 and CDR2 are LNHDA and SQIVND (reference sequence). The V end lost 6 bases, the J end lost 0 bases, and 9 bases lay between the germline ends. The CDR3 spells CASRGQYSNQPQHF. The CDR3 coding sequence is TGTGCCAGTAGAGGACAGTATAGCAATCAGCCCCAGCATTTT.

The chain uses TRBV6-5 and TRBJ1-1; D is possibly TRBD1 (6 bases). Per germline, CDR1 MNHEY and CDR2 SVGAGI. V lost 2 bases, J lost 6 bases, and 10 bases lay in between. The CDR3 is made up of 13 amino acids. The DNA of the CDR3 is TGTGCCAGCAGTTACAGGGGGGGATCTGAAGCTTTCTTT. This translates into CASSYRGGSEAFF.

The rearrangement uses TRBV5-1 and TRBJ2-5; a weak D match, TRBD2 (5 bases). Germline V gene lookup returns CDR1 SGHRS and CDR2 YFSETQ. V lost 4 bases and J 1 base, leaving 11 bases between the germline ends. This CDR3 is 14 amino acids long. In DNA, the CDR3 is TGCGCCAGCAGCCCCGGGAACAGCCAAGAGACCCAGTACTTC. This sequence encodes CASSPGNSQETQYF.

For this clone: At the DNA level, this CDR3 is encoded by other sequences in the same sample as well. V usage is TRBV19 and J usage is TRBJ1-2; 7 bases line up with TRBD1. V shed 3 bases, J shed 4 bases, and the junction held 2 bases outside the gene matches. In germline, CDR1 is LNHDA, CDR2 SQIVND (reference sequence). This CDR3 spans 13 amino acids. CDR3 loop: CASSIDRAYGYTF. The CDR3 nucleotides are TGTGCCAGTAGTATTGACAGGGCCTATGGCTACACCTTC.

CDR3 sequence reads: CASSFSLAALETQYF. CDR3 DNA: TGTGCCAGCAGCTTTAGTCTAGCGGCTCTGGAGACCCAGTACTTC. This chain links TRBV11-1 with TRBJ2-5; 7 nucleotides line up with TRBD2. The germline V gene has CDR1 SGHAT and CDR2 FQDESV (reference sequence). The V and J ends lost 3 bases and 5 bases, in that order; junction bases with no gene match: 9. The CDR3 runs 15 residues.

J is TRBJ2-7 and V is TRBV7-9, with D possibly being TRBD2 (5 bases). CDR1 and CDR2 from the germline V gene are SEHNR and FQNEAQ (reference sequence). Trimming removed 5 bases at V and 8 bases at J, with 19 bases between. This CDR3 region has 14 residues. The CDR3 DNA sequence: TGTGCCAGCAGCCAAGCGGAGGCGTTCGGCAAGCAGTACTTC. Translating gives CASSQAEAFGKQYF.

This chain links TRBV2 with TRBJ2-7; no definite D call. V dropped 5 bases and J dropped 1 base, with 3 bases sitting between them. This CDR3 comprises 11 residues. In germline, CDR1 is SNHLY, CDR2 FYNNEI. The CDR3 sequence is CASSPSYEQYF. The CDR3 DNA follows: TGTGCCAGCAGTCCTTCCTACGAGCAGTACTTC. Complete variable domain (other parts from reference TRBV2 and TRBJ2-7): EPEVTQTPSHQVTQMGQEVILRCVPISNHLYFYWYRQILGQKVEFLVSFYNNEISEKSEIFDDQFSVERPDGSNFTLKIRSTKLEDSAMYFCASSPSYEQYFGPGTRLTVT.